Following are 11 T cell receptor beta chains from one sample sequenced in a study of T-cell reconstitution after alpha-beta-depleted transplantation in children. This sample's TCRbeta library carried unique molecular identifier barcodes. TCRdb redid the calling of the PCR reads with MiXCR, one entry per CDR3 protein. The sample records roughly 100,000 distinct CDR3 sequences, about 6% being singletons. This sample comprised PBMCs, mostly from graft donor cells, obtained 60 days after TCRalphabeta/CD19-depleted stem cell transplant. All receptors derive from a female patient between 2 and 15 years old who had a stem cell transplant for Fanconi anemia, so the T cells may come from the graft donor.

The DNA of the CDR3 is TGTGCCAGCTCACCTCGGGGGAGATCGAACACTGAAGCTTTCTTT. This codes for CASSPRGRSNTEAFF. The genes are TRBV18 and TRBJ1-1; possibly TRBD1 for D (5 bases). The CDR3 has 15 amino acids. V gave up 3 bases and J gave up 1 base, with 12 bases separating them. Germline V CDR1 and CDR2: KGHSH, LQKENI.

This clonotype occurred a few times. The chain links TRBV30 to TRBJ2-3; no clear D. Germline CDR1 GTSNPN, CDR2 SVGIG (reference sequence). The CDR3 length is 14 residues. V lost 2 bases and J lost 6, with 15 bases in between. The DNA for the CDR3 is TGTGCCTGGAGTCTCGGAAGCGAATGGGATACGCAGTATTTT. It yields the protein CAWSLGSEWDTQYF.

In its sample, this clonotype was seen a few times. V gene TRBV28 combines with J gene TRBJ2-1, with no clear D. This CDR3 is built from 15 residues. The ends were cut back, 1 base at V and 5 bases at J, with 12 bases in the middle. The germline CDR1 and CDR2 sequences are MDHEN and SYDVKM. CDR3: CASSLFPGSDNEQFF. For the CDR3, the DNA is TGTGCCAGCAGTTTATTTCCCGGCTCTGACAATGAGCAGTTCTTC.

In this sample, this clonotype turned up many times. The chain is built from TRBV12-3 or TRBV12-4 and TRBJ1-3, with 7 positions matching TRBD1. Trimming cost V 7 bases and J 0 bases; bases outside gene matches: 6. This CDR3 comprises 15 residues. CDR3 region: CASNTGVFSGNTIYF. The CDR3 DNA follows: TGTGCCAGCAATACAGGGGTCTTCTCTGGAAACACCATATATTTT.

This clonotype has at least ten counts. The chain couples TRBV7-8 to TRBJ2-7; weak D call: TRBD2 (6 bases). The CDR3 consists of 14 residues. CDR1 is SGHVS and CDR2 is FQNEAQ in the germline V gene. With 6 bases removed from V and 7 bases from J, the gap between germline ends came to 19 bases. The chain's CDR3 is CASSSRDSSFEQYF. The CDR3 nucleotides read TGTGCCAGCAGTTCCCGGGACTCGTCTTTTGAGCAGTACTTC.

This chain joins TRBV21-1 and TRBJ2-7; TRBD1 was called by the table and not checked on the DNA. TRBV21-1 is a listed pseudogene. The CDR3 has 15 amino acids. The CDR3 region has the DNA TGTGCCAGCAGCGCGGCCGGGACAGGGGTCTACGAGCAGTACTTC. Protein sequence: CASSAAGTGVYEQYF.

This clonotype was picked up many times. This chain joins TRBV6-1 and TRBJ2-3, with TRBD2 matching 10 bases. V lost 6 bases to trimming and J lost 5 bases; unmatched junction nucleotides: 2. The CDR3 spans 13 residues. The germline gives CDR1 MNHNS, CDR2 SASEGT. This chain's CDR3 is CASRRTSGDTQYF. The CDR3 nucleotides read TGTGCCAGCAGACGGACTAGCGGAGATACGCAGTATTTT.

This clonotype showed up many times. The chain links TRBV20-1 to TRBJ2-5, with D maybe TRBD1 (6 bases). This CDR3 comprises 15 residues. V was clipped by 0 bases and J by 1 base, with 12 bases between them. The germline V gene encodes CDR1 DFQATT and CDR2 SNEGSKA (reference sequence). CDR3 sequence: CSARDPNRAQETQYF. CDR3 bases: TGCAGTGCTAGAGATCCGAACAGGGCCCAAGAGACCCAGTACTTC.

Points on this clonotype: With a much larger clone just one base away, this may be a read error. Without the conserved terminal phenylalanine or tryptophan, this CDR3 likely stems from a read error. The rearrangement uses TRBV20-1 and TRBJ1-1; the match to TRBD1 covers 7 bases. V lost 3 bases and J lost 11; bases outside the gene matches: 6. The CDR3 runs to 11 residues. Per germline, CDR1 DFQATT and CDR2 SNEGSKA (reference sequence). The CDR3 loop is CSASFRGTAFV. The CDR3 DNA reads TGCAGTGCTAGTTTCAGGGGGACGGCTTTCGTT.

Worth noting for this clonotype: The conserved phenylalanine or tryptophan is not found at the CDR3 terminus, so this likely reflects a read error. The rearrangement uses TRBV19 and TRBJ1-1; D gene uncertain. The CDR3 is 11 residues long. CDR1 is LNHDA, CDR2 SQIVND, per germline (reference sequence). Trimming removed 4 bases at V and 6 bases at J, with 6 bases between. CDR3 in amino acids: CASSKFSEAFY. Written as DNA, the CDR3 is TGTGCCAGTAGTAAGTTCTCTGAAGCTTTCTAT.

Notes on this clonotype: This clone may be a read error of a much larger clone one base away. The conserved phenylalanine or tryptophan normally closing the CDR3 is absent here, so this likely arose from a read error. The V gene is TRBV9, the J gene TRBJ2-1; no firm D call. This CDR3 contains 16 residues. The V end was cut by 4 bases, the J end by 0 bases, with 14 bases between. Germline V CDR1 and CDR2: SGDLS, YYNGEE. Here the CDR3 reads CASSPFWRSSYNEQFL. CDR3 DNA sequence: TGTGCCAGCAGCCCCTTCTGGCGTAGCTCCTACAATGAGCAGTTCTTG.